These 19 T cell receptor beta chains came from one sample sequenced in a study of post-analysis software for immune sequencing data. Study results and caveats: Four or five TRBV segments (TRBV5-6, TRBV5-1 and TRBV20-1 among them) occurred more frequently in patients than in controls.

TCR beta cDNA libraries included unique molecular identifiers. In TCRdb, the PCR reads were re-called with MiXCR into one record per CDR3 protein. The table shows about 820,000 distinct CDR3 sequences, with roughly 58% occurring only once. These TCRs are of unknown antigen specificity. Sequencing was performed on blood. These TCRs come from a girl aged 10 to 17 with multiple sclerosis.

This clonotype has a handful of counts. The gene calls are TRBV4-1 and TRBJ1-5, with 10 bases that match TRBD1. With V trimmed by 4 bases and J by 7 bases, 4 bases remained unmatched. The length of the CDR3 is 14 residues. Germline loops: CDR1 MGHRA, CDR2 YSYEKL. The CDR3 DNA reads TGCGCCAGCAGCCCCCGGGACAGGGGACAGCCCCAGCATTTT. Amino acids: CASSPRDRGQPQHF.

The J gene is TRBJ1-1, the V gene TRBV29-1; the D is unclear. The germline gives CDR1 SQVTM, CDR2 ANQGSEA. Trimming stripped 4 bases from V and 0 bases from J, with 9 bases between. The CDR3 covers 13 residues. The CDR3 loop is CSVASILNTEAFF. The DNA for the CDR3 is TGCAGCGTTGCGTCGATTTTGAACACTGAAGCTTTCTTT.

V is TRBV20-1 and J is TRBJ2-7; 10 nucleotides agree with TRBD2. Trimming removed 6 bases from V and 7 bases from J; junction bases left unmatched: 15. The CDR3 has 15 residues. Germline V gene data show CDR1 as DFQATT and CDR2 as SNEGSKA (reference sequence). The CDR3: CSARIIHLAGGEQYF. The CDR3 nucleotides read TGCAGTGCCCGGATAATTCATTTAGCGGGAGGTGAGCAGTACTTC.

This clonotype was seen a few times. The chain combines TRBV9 with TRBJ1-2; possibly TRBD1 for D (5 bases). The CDR3 covers 12 residues. The V end was cut by 5 bases, the J end by 8 bases, with 13 bases between. CDR1 and CDR2 (germline): SGDLS, YYNGEE. The CDR3 sequence is CASRSDGTGYTF. The CDR3 nucleotides are TGTGCCAGCAGATCGGACGGGACCGGCTACACCTTC.

Regarding this clonotype: The junction departs from germline at one end; a sequencing error may be responsible. The chain links TRBV6-1 to TRBJ2-2; the D is unclear. Germline assignment: CDR1 MNHNS and CDR2 SASEGT. This CDR3 region has 13 residues. The CDR3: CAGSELTTGELFF. The CDR3 DNA follows: TGTGCCGGCAGTGAATTGACGACCGGGGAGCTGTTTTTT.

A few counts support this clonotype. This chain uses TRBV5-1 with TRBJ2-3; D is perhaps TRBD2 (6 bases). Germline V gene data show CDR1 as SGHRS and CDR2 as YFSETQ. V was trimmed by 2 bases and J by 3 bases, leaving 10 bases between them. This CDR3 is 14 amino acids long. The CDR3 DNA is TGCGCCAGCAGCTTTACGGGGAGGACAGATACGCAGTATTTT. Translation: CASSFTGRTDTQYF.

The chain has TRBV7-4 and TRBJ2-5; D ambiguous. V was shortened by 5 bases and J by 0 bases, with 19 bases between the two germline ends. The CDR3 is 17 residues long. From germline, CDR1 is SGHVT and CDR2 SQSDAQ. As DNA, the CDR3 is TGTGCCAGCAGCCCCGATTTCGGACCATCGTACCAAGAGACCCAGTACTTC. It is translated as CASSPDFGPSYQETQYF.

This clonotype was seen a few times. The J gene is TRBJ2-1, the V gene TRBV9, with 12 bases identical to TRBD2. The CDR3 is 19 residues long. V dropped 0 bases and J dropped 10; count of bases not matched to a gene: 17. Germline assignment: CDR1 SGDLS and CDR2 YYNGEE. DNA for the CDR3: TGTGCCAGCAGCGTAGGGGAGACTAGCGGGAGAACGACCGGCTGGGAGCAGTTCTTC. Protein sequence: CASSVGETSGRTTGWEQFF.

The chain carries TRBV11-1 and TRBJ1-2; no reliable D call. CDR1 and CDR2 (germline): SGHAT, FQDESV (reference sequence). The germline V and J ends were trimmed by 3 bases and 3 bases, with 11 bases remaining between them. The length of the CDR3 is 14 residues. The CDR3, as DNA: TGTGCCAGCAGCTTTAACGACGCGTACTATGGCTACACCTTC. Its translation: CASSFNDAYYGYTF.

The genes are TRBV5-1 and TRBJ2-3; 10 positions agree with TRBD2. Germline assignment: CDR1 SGHRS and CDR2 YFSETQ. The V gene end was trimmed by 0 bases and the J gene end by 6 bases; junction bases not matched to a gene: 7. The CDR3 loop spans 16 amino acids. The CDR3 DNA is TGCGCCAGCAGCTTGGCTCTAGCGGGAGTACCGGATACGCAGTATTTT. Protein: CASSLALAGVPDTQYF.

This clonotype was counted between two and nine times. The chain is built from TRBV5-1 and TRBJ2-7, with 10 positions matching TRBD1. The J call is in doubt because the DNA end fits TRBJ2-5 better. The CDR3 sequence is 14 residues long. CDR1 SGHRS and CDR2 YFSETQ come from the germline V gene. CDR3 nucleotides: TGCGCCAGCAGCTTCGGACAGGGGGGGGAGACCCAGTACTTC. Amino acids: CASSFGQGGETQYF.

As for this clonotype: Mismatch with germline at one junction end may stem from a read error. The V and J genes are TRBV3-1 and TRBJ2-1; 12 bases fit TRBD2. This CDR3 has 18 residues. Germline V gene sequence: CDR1 LGHDT, CDR2 YNNKEL (reference sequence). The CDR3 spells CASSPQRLAGVTGNEQFF. CDR3 in DNA: TGCGCCAGCAGCCCCCAGAGACTAGCGGGAGTCACGGGCAATGAGCAGTTCTTC.

This chain uses TRBV29-1 with TRBJ2-1, with TRBD2 identical over 14 bases. CDR3 length: 19 residues. Germline V CDR1 and CDR2: SQVTM, ANQGSEA. The J segment lost 4 bases and the V segment lost 4 bases, leaving 15 bases of the junction unmatched. The CDR3 DNA sequence: TGCAGCGTTGCGCCGGGACTAGCGGGAGCCTACCTGAGGTACAATGAGCAGTTCTTC. The encoded protein is CSVAPGLAGAYLRYNEQFF.

This rearrangement joins TRBV5-1 to TRBJ1-6; D is unclear. Looked up from germline, CDR1 is SGHRS and CDR2 is YFSETQ. The length of the CDR3 is 13 residues. Trimming stripped 4 bases from V and 8 bases from J, with 10 bases between. CDR3 loop: CASSLTQDSPLHF. The CDR3 nucleotides are TGCGCCAGCAGCCTGACCCAGGATTCACCCCTCCACTTT.

The CDR3 coding sequence is TGTGCCAGCAGTGGGGCTACCCAAGAGACCCAGTACTTC. As protein: CASSGATQETQYF. The chain employs TRBV2 and TRBJ2-5; D remains ambiguous. Germline values: CDR1 SNHLY, CDR2 FYNNEI. V shed 4 bases and J shed 1 base, with 7 bases lying between them. The CDR3 has 13 amino acids. The whole variable domain, filled in from reference TRBV2 and TRBJ2-5, reads EPEVTQTPSHQVTQMGQEVILRCVPISNHLYFYWYRQILGQKVEFLVSFYNNEISEKSEIFDDQFSVERPDGSNFTLKIRSTKLEDSAMYFCASSGATQETQYFGPGTRLLVL.

Only a few counts were recorded for this clonotype. The chain combines TRBV7-2 with TRBJ2-7; tentative D call: TRBD2 (7 bases). The ends were cut back, 2 bases at V and 0 bases at J, with 11 bases in the middle. This CDR3 is 15 amino acids long. The germline V gene encodes CDR1 SGHTA and CDR2 FQGNSA. CDR3 bases: TGTGCCAGCAGCTTATTGGGGGGGGCCTCCTACGAGCAGTACTTC. It encodes CASSLLGGASYEQYF.

This clonotype was observed a few times. The chain recombines TRBV15 with TRBJ2-4; D is unresolved. The DNA end is more similar to TRBJ2-7, so the J call may be wrong. The germline V gene encodes CDR1 LNHNV and CDR2 YYDKDF (reference sequence). The CDR3 is made up of 19 amino acids. Here the CDR3 reads CATIPYARNLVGQTYEQYF. The CDR3 region has the DNA TGTGCCACCATTCCATACGCTCGAAACTTGGTCGGGCAGACCTACGAGCAGTACTTC.

A few counts support this clonotype. The V call is TRBV29-1, the J call TRBJ2-3, with D perhaps matching TRBD2 (5 bases). Germline-derived CDR1 and CDR2 are SQVTM and ANQGSEA. This CDR3 is built from 15 residues. The V and J ends lost 3 bases and 0 bases respectively, with 13 bases between them. The CDR3 DNA reads TGCAGCGTTGACTCGCGGGTAACTAGCACAGATACGCAGTATTTT. It translates to CSVDSRVTSTDTQYF.

The chain couples TRBV12-3 or TRBV12-4 to TRBJ2-5; possible D gene TRBD2, 5 bases. V was cut by 1 base and J by 1 base, with 13 bases left in between. The CDR3 contains 16 residues. The CDR3 DNA reads TGTGCCAGCAGTTTAGGGGTTCTAGCTCTCCAAGAGACCCAGTACTTC. This gives the protein CASSLGVLALQETQYF.